Each of the 30 T cell receptor beta chains below was sequenced from the same sample in a study of blood T cells in healthy people across ages. PCR was performed a second time for 7 to 11 cycles using a sample-barcoded 5' primer and a J-beta primer mix. TCRdb reprocessed the 5' RACE reads via MiXCR and lists one record per CDR3 protein. The sample yields about 1.8 million distinct CDR3 sequences, about 50% seen once. Source material: blood. These receptor sequences come from a woman in her 40s in good health.

The chain has TRBV7-2 and TRBJ2-3; 8 positions agree with TRBD1. V shed 6 bases and J 2 bases; nucleotides not matched to a gene: 7. From germline, CDR1 is SGHTA and CDR2 FQGNSA. CDR3 size: 15 residues. For the CDR3, the DNA is TGTGCCAGCAGACAGGGGGGCGGTCCCACAGATACGCAGTATTTT. Encoded protein: CASRQGGGPTDTQYF.

The chain employs TRBV12-3 or TRBV12-4 and TRBJ2-7; D may be TRBD1 (7 bases). Deletions cut 5 bases from V and 3 bases from J, with 14 bases between. The CDR3 contains 14 residues. For the CDR3, the DNA is TGTGCCAGCAGTCACGACAGGGAGGACTACGAGCAGTACTTC. Its translation is CASSHDREDYEQYF.

The CDR3 DNA follows: TGTGCCAGCAGCGTAGGAGGTGGGGGCGGTAACTATGGCTACACCTTC. It encodes CASSVGGGGGNYGYTF. This chain uses TRBV9 with TRBJ1-2; TRBD1 might be the D (6 bases). CDR1 is SGDLS, CDR2 YYNGEE, per germline. There are 16 residues in the CDR3. V was shortened by 0 bases and J by 1 base, with 13 bases between the two germline ends.

The table lists this clonotype with many counts. V usage is TRBV15 and J usage is TRBJ2-5; D not resolved. The CDR3 has 13 amino acids. The V end lost 0 bases, the J end lost 4 bases, and 6 bases lay between the germline ends. Germline lookup yields CDR1 LNHNV and CDR2 YYDKDF (reference sequence). The CDR3 DNA sequence: TGTGCCACCAGCAGAGATCATCGAGAGACCCAGTACTTC. This encodes CATSRDHRETQYF.

The rearrangement links TRBV7-6 to TRBJ1-5; no definite D call. Germline V gene sequence: CDR1 SGHVS, CDR2 FNYEAQ. With 6 bases removed from V and 0 bases from J, the gap between germline ends came to 15 bases. CDR3 length: 16 residues. The CDR3 sequence: CASSLGWGNSNQPQHF. The CDR3 region has the DNA TGTGCCAGCAGTTTGGGGTGGGGAAATAGCAATCAGCCCCAGCATTTT.

This rearrangement joins TRBV4-3 to TRBJ2-3, with TRBD2 identical over 14 bases. The CDR3 runs to 17 residues. V was clipped by 4 bases and J by 5 bases; unmatched bases: 8. CDR1 and CDR2 (germline): LGHNA, YSLEER. The CDR3 loop reads CASSRSTSGRAQDTQYF. The CDR3 DNA sequence: TGCGCCAGCAGCCGGTCGACTAGCGGGAGGGCCCAAGATACGCAGTATTTT.

In this sample, this clonotype turned up a few times. The chain joins TRBV21-1 to TRBJ1-2; the DNA was not used to check the table's D call, TRBD1. TRBV21-1 is a recognized pseudogene. This CDR3 is built from 13 residues. CDR3 nucleotides: TGTGCCAGCACACACAGGGGCCTCTATGGCTACACCTTC. It translates to CASTHRGLYGYTF.

The chain couples TRBV12-3 or TRBV12-4 to TRBJ2-3; a possible D gene is TRBD2 (6 bases). The CDR3 sequence is 15 residues long. Deletions cut 5 bases from V and 2 bases from J, with 14 bases between. CDR3 bases: TGTGCCAGCAGTCTCCGGGAGTTATCCACAGATACGCAGTATTTT. It yields the protein CASSLRELSTDTQYF.

V gene TRBV6-5 combines with J gene TRBJ2-3, with TRBD2 identical over 7 bases. The V and J ends lost 6 bases and 4 bases, in that order; junction bases with no gene match: 7. The CDR3 contains 14 residues. Per the germline V gene, CDR1 is MNHEY and CDR2 is SVGAGI. The chain's CDR3 is CASRRTRRADTQYF. The CDR3 nucleotides are TGTGCCAGCAGGCGGACTAGAAGAGCAGATACGCAGTATTTT.

The chain combines TRBV4-3 with TRBJ1-2; TRBD1 matches at 8 bases. With V trimmed by 0 bases and J by 2 bases, 11 bases remained unmatched. Per the germline V gene, CDR1 is LGHNA and CDR2 is YSLEER. The CDR3 loop spans 18 amino acids. The DNA for the CDR3 is TGCGCCAGCAGCCAAGATAGTGGGGAGACAGGGGCGAACTATGGCTACACCTTC. Protein product: CASSQDSGETGANYGYTF.

The sample holds one count of this clonotype. The chain combines TRBV4-3 with TRBJ1-2; 7 nucleotides match TRBD1. Germline CDR1 and CDR2: LGHNA and YSLEER. This CDR3 region has 16 residues. Trimming cost V 0 bases and J 4 bases; bases outside gene matches: 8. CDR3 nucleotides: TGCGCCAGCAGCCAAGATCGAGGGACAGATTCCTATGGCTACACCTTC. Translating it yields CASSQDRGTDSYGYTF.

This clonotype has more than one count but fewer than ten. The chain employs TRBV7-2 and TRBJ2-7; unclear D gene. The CDR3 has 14 residues. V was trimmed by 2 bases and J by 2 bases, leaving 10 bases between them. The germline V gene encodes CDR1 SGHTA and CDR2 FQGNSA. CDR3 nucleotide sequence: TGTGCCAGCAGCTTACTTGGCAGCCCCTACGAGCAGTACTTC. It translates to CASSLLGSPYEQYF.

The genes are TRBV5-1 and TRBJ1-5, with a weak D call TRBD1 (6 bases). V gave up 0 bases and J gave up 3 bases, with 10 bases separating them. CDR3 size: 15 residues. CDR1 is SGHRS, CDR2 YFSETQ, per germline. The CDR3 region is CASSLGQAYNQPQHF. CDR3 sequence (DNA): TGCGCCAGCAGCTTGGGACAGGCCTACAATCAGCCCCAGCATTTT. Based on the CDR3 plus reference TRBV5-1 and TRBJ1-5, the full variable domain is KAGVTQTPRYLIKTRGQQVTLSCSPISGHRSVSWYQQTPGQGLQFLFEYFSETQRNKGNFPGRFSGRQFSNSRSEMNVSTLELGDSALYLCASSLGQAYNQPQHFGDGTRLSIL.

The V gene is TRBV7-2, the J gene TRBJ1-5, with D tentatively TRBD1 (6 bases). Germline values: CDR1 SGHTA, CDR2 FQGNSA. V lost 0 bases and J lost 4, with 10 bases in between. The CDR3 has 15 residues. The CDR3 sequence is CASSLAAGVNQPQHF. The DNA of the CDR3 is TGTGCCAGCAGCTTAGCGGCAGGGGTTAATCAGCCCCAGCATTTT.

V usage is TRBV6-1 and J usage is TRBJ2-5, with 7 bases that match TRBD1. CDR3 length: 13 amino acids. The J segment lost 2 bases and the V segment lost 9 bases, leaving 6 bases of the junction unmatched. Germline V gene lookup returns CDR1 MNHNS and CDR2 SASEGT. CDR3 DNA sequence: TGTGCCAGGAGCAGGGGGTGGCAAGAGACCCAGTACTTC. It is translated as CARSRGWQETQYF.

This chain connects TRBV6-5 to TRBJ2-5; 7 nucleotides line up with TRBD2. The J segment lost 2 bases and the V segment lost 1 base, leaving 4 bases of the junction unmatched. CDR1 is MNHEY and CDR2 is SVGAGI in the germline V gene. This CDR3 spans 15 amino acids. The CDR3 DNA sequence: TGTGCCAGCAGTTACTGGGAGGGGCCTCAAGAGACCCAGTACTTC. Translated: CASSYWEGPQETQYF.

The chain carries TRBV27 and TRBJ2-7, with D perhaps given as TRBD1 or TRBD2 (5 bases each). Germline assignment: CDR1 MNHEY and CDR2 SMNVEV (reference sequence). This CDR3 comprises 16 residues. The V end was cut by 6 bases, the J end by 0 bases, with 18 bases between. The chain's CDR3 is CASSSGRPRHSYEQYF. CDR3 nucleotide sequence: TGTGCCAGCAGCTCGGGACGGCCTAGGCACTCCTACGAGCAGTACTTC.

The chain has TRBV29-1 and TRBJ2-7, with D tentatively TRBD2 (5 bases). Germline V gene lookup returns CDR1 SQVTM and CDR2 ANQGSEA. The CDR3 covers 10 residues. V lost 6 bases, J lost 6 bases, and 9 bases lay in between. Here the CDR3 DNA reads TGCAGCGTCATCGGGGTCGAGCAGTACTTC. This codes for CSVIGVEQYF.

The sample holds a few counts of this clonotype. V gene TRBV15 combines with J gene TRBJ2-3; TRBD2 is a possible D gene (7 bases). The germline V gene has CDR1 LNHNV and CDR2 YYDKDF (reference sequence). There are 16 residues in the CDR3. V lost 5 bases, J lost 3 bases, and 18 bases lay in between. CDR3 bases: TGTGCCACCAGCCCCCTTTTAGGGGGGGCGACAGATACGCAGTATTTT. This translates into CATSPLLGGATDTQYF.

This clonotype has a handful of counts. The rearrangement uses TRBV11-2 and TRBJ2-4; D is perhaps TRBD1 (6 bases). The better agreement between TRBJ2-7 and the DNA end casts doubt on the J call. The CDR3 contains 18 residues. The V gene's germline CDR1 is SGHAT and CDR2 FQNNGV. CDR3 coding DNA: TGTGCCAGCAGCTTAGGGGGACCAAACAGGGTTTGGGCCTACGAGCAGTACTTC. This gives the protein CASSLGGPNRVWAYEQYF.

This rearrangement joins TRBV5-6 to TRBJ2-5, with D uncertain. The end of the DNA aligns better with TRBJ2-7, so the J call may be wrong. The CDR3 extends over 14 amino acids. CDR1 and CDR2 (germline): SGHDT, YYEEEE. The DNA for the CDR3 is TGTGCCAGCAGCTTAATTGCAGGACGGCGCGAGCAGTACTTC. This encodes CASSLIAGRREQYF.

The chain is built from TRBV20-1 and TRBJ2-1, with a tentative D call TRBD2 (5 bases). V lost 1 base and J lost 2, with 9 bases in between. This CDR3 is built from 14 residues. CDR1 and CDR2 from the germline V gene are DFQATT and SNEGSKA (reference sequence). This chain's CDR3 is CSARGGLPYNEQFF. The DNA for the CDR3 is TGCAGTGCTAGAGGTGGACTTCCCTACAATGAGCAGTTCTTC.

The chain couples TRBV5-5 to TRBJ1-2; D might be TRBD1 (5 bases). This CDR3 has 18 amino acids. Trimming shortened V by 1 base and J by 3 bases, and 22 bases separated the two germline ends. Germline lookup yields CDR1 SGHKS and CDR2 YYEKEE (reference sequence). CDR3 residues: CASSLSPRDARAHYGYTF. The DNA for the CDR3 is TGTGCCAGCAGCTTGAGTCCCCGGGACGCCAGAGCCCACTATGGCTACACCTTC.

A few counts support this clonotype. This chain links TRBV27 with TRBJ1-1, with D perhaps matching TRBD1 (6 bases). V lost 5 bases and J lost 4, with 11 bases in between. This CDR3 comprises 13 residues. In germline, CDR1 is MNHEY, CDR2 SMNVEV (reference sequence). CDR3 residues: CASSVRGGTEAFF. The CDR3 DNA follows: TGTGCCAGCAGTGTCAGGGGAGGCACTGAAGCTTTCTTT.

CDR3: CASSPWTGNSPLHF. The CDR3 DNA reads TGTGCCAGCAGCCCATGGACAGGGAATTCACCCCTCCACTTT. V is TRBV7-9 and J is TRBJ1-6; 8 bases fit TRBD1. CDR1 is SEHNR, CDR2 FQNEAQ, per germline (reference sequence). The CDR3 consists of 14 residues. Trimming removed 5 bases from V and 7 bases from J; junction bases left unmatched: 4.

The CDR3 is CASSQRGGQGTDTQYF. In nucleotides, the CDR3 is TGTGCCAGCAGTCAGAGGGGGGGCCAAGGTACAGATACGCAGTATTTT. V usage is TRBV7-2 and J usage is TRBJ2-3, with D possibly being TRBD2 (7 bases). Germline CDR1 SGHTA, CDR2 FQGNSA. Trimming stripped 6 bases from V and 3 bases from J, with 19 bases between. This CDR3 comprises 16 residues.

This CDR3 reads CASSFRGQNEKLFF. The DNA of the CDR3 is TGCGCCAGCAGCTTTAGGGGGCAAAATGAAAAACTGTTTTTT. This rearrangement joins TRBV5-1 to TRBJ1-4; 7 bases are a match to TRBD1. This CDR3 has 14 residues. Germline values: CDR1 SGHRS, CDR2 YFSETQ. The trim removed 2 bases at V and 5 bases at J, leaving 3 bases unmatched. The full variable domain, with the rest looked up from reference TRBV5-1 and TRBJ1-4, is KAGVTQTPRYLIKTRGQQVTLSCSPISGHRSVSWYQQTPGQGLQFLFEYFSETQRNKGNFPGRFSGRQFSNSRSEMNVSTLELGDSALYLCASSFRGQNEKLFFGSGTQLSVL.

The V and J genes are TRBV27 and TRBJ2-1; possible D gene TRBD1, 6 bases. Trimming took off 6 bases at V and 4 bases at J, with 10 bases between the two ends. Germline values: CDR1 MNHEY, CDR2 SMNVEV (reference sequence). This CDR3 is built from 13 residues. The DNA of the CDR3 is TGTGCCAGCAGGTCGGACAGATACAATGAGCAGTTCTTC. The encoded protein is CASRSDRYNEQFF.

In this sample, this clonotype turned up a few times. The chain joins TRBV7-9 to TRBJ1-4; possibly TRBD1 for D (6 bases). V was clipped by 1 base and J by 7 bases, with 16 bases between them. This CDR3 has 16 amino acids. Germline values: CDR1 SEHNR, CDR2 FQNEAQ (reference sequence). The CDR3, as DNA: TGTGCCAGCAGCTTAGGGCTACTGGGACACGTTGAAAAACTGTTTTTT. As protein: CASSLGLLGHVEKLFF.

V is TRBV6-1 and J is TRBJ2-5; maybe TRBD2 (5 bases). The DNA end lines up better with TRBJ2-7; the J call may be wrong. The CDR3 runs to 15 residues. The germline V gene has CDR1 MNHNS and CDR2 SASEGT. DNA of the CDR3: TGTGCCAGCAGTGAATATCTACCGGGGTTGGACGAGCAGTACTTC. It is translated as CASSEYLPGLDEQYF.